A few counts support the clone carrying this TCR beta chain. Its antigen is not known. CDR3 size: 14 residues. Per germline, CDR1 MDHEN and CDR2 SYDVKM. Trimming left V 6 bases short and J 7 bases short, with 19 bases between. Focal radiation and CTLA-4 blockade (ipilimumab) were tested in chemo-refractory metastatic non-small-cell lung cancer patients. Some clones are missing from TCRdb's copy, which holds only in-frame ones; the method was immunoSEQ multiplex PCR. The sample records around 71,000 clones, more than 70% being singletons. This record comes from a study of radiotherapy plus CTLA-4 blockade in lung cancer. Study-wide background: Objective responses emerged in roughly a sixth of patients, and roughly 28% attained disease control.

Whole-study results and caveats: An expansion of tumor-derived TCR clones occurred in blood after radiotherapy plus ipilimumab. In blood, early T cell clone dynamics reportedly predicted response best, together with interferon-beta.

Sequenced here: peripheral blood, sampled from a patient treated with radiotherapy plus ipilimumab. This chain joins TRBV28 and TRBJ2-7; D possibly corresponds to TRBD1 (5 bases). This TCR came from a human donor with non-small cell lung cancer whose response to radiotherapy plus ipilimumab could not be evaluated. Some clones in this sample may be carry-over from other donors' samples. The CDR3 spells CASRALGAGWEQYF. CDR3 sequence (DNA): TGTGCCAGCAGGGCTCTAGGGGCCGGTTGGGAGCAGTACTTC.